This passage covers 18 T cell receptor beta chains from one sample sequenced in a study of CD8 T cells in ankylosing spondylitis. From the 5' RACE reads, TCRdb called clonotypes with MiXCR, one entry per CDR3 protein. The sample carries 250,000 to 350,000 distinct CDR3 sequences, more than 20% recorded once. The sample was blood, either unsorted or a sorted T cell fraction (not recorded which). These receptors all stem from a female donor with ankylosing spondylitis or in good health (not recorded which).

The V call is TRBV20-1, the J call TRBJ1-2; D remains unclear. V lost 5 bases and J 3 bases, leaving 7 bases between the germline ends. This CDR3 has 11 residues. Looked up from germline, CDR1 is DFQATT and CDR2 is SNEGSKA (reference sequence). In nucleotides, the CDR3 is TGCAGTGCTTTGACCTACTATGGCTACACCTTC. Its translation is CSALTYYGYTF.

This clonotype appeared a few times. This chain uses TRBV7-2 with TRBJ2-3; TRBD2 is a possible D gene (6 bases). Trimming removed 5 bases from V and 0 bases from J, with 12 bases in between. The CDR3 loop spans 15 amino acids. Germline V lookup: CDR1 SGHTA, CDR2 FQGNSA. The CDR3 is CASSRGTPSTDTQYF. The CDR3, as DNA: TGTGCCAGCAGCCGGGGGACCCCTAGCACAGATACGCAGTATTTT.

The genes are TRBV12-3 or TRBV12-4 and TRBJ1-1, with D possibly matching TRBD1 (5 bases). CDR3 size: 13 residues. V lost 5 bases to trimming and J lost 6 bases, with 13 bases between them. CDR3 loop: CASSVTVVPEAFF. The CDR3 bases are TGTGCCAGCAGTGTGACAGTCGTCCCTGAAGCTTTCTTT.

This clonotype occurred a few times. The J gene is TRBJ1-1, the V gene TRBV12-3 or TRBV12-4, with D possibly matching TRBD1 (6 bases). The CDR3 has 14 amino acids. V was clipped by 5 bases and J by 1 base, with 11 bases between them. The CDR3 region has the DNA TGTGCCAGCAGTACGGACAGATCGAACACTGAAGCTTTCTTT. Encoded protein: CASSTDRSNTEAFF.

The chain combines TRBV6-5 with TRBJ2-5; 12 nucleotides align to TRBD2. V was clipped by 4 bases and J by 5 bases; unmatched bases: 2. CDR1 and CDR2 from the germline V gene are MNHEY and SVGAGI. There are 14 residues in the CDR3. The CDR3 loop is CASSSSGRAETQYF. As DNA, the CDR3 is TGTGCCAGCAGTTCTAGCGGGAGGGCGGAGACCCAGTACTTC.

The gene calls are TRBV5-1 and TRBJ1-1; D unresolved. V was clipped by 4 bases and J by 2 bases, with 12 bases between them. This CDR3 comprises 14 residues. Per germline, CDR1 SGHRS and CDR2 YFSETQ. The DNA of the CDR3 is TGCGCCAGCAGCGTCGTGTTGGGAAACACTGAAGCTTTCTTT. Its protein product is CASSVVLGNTEAFF. Full variable domain (outside the CDR3, taken from reference TRBV5-1 and TRBJ1-1): KAGVTQTPRYLIKTRGQQVTLSCSPISGHRSVSWYQQTPGQGLQFLFEYFSETQRNKGNFPGRFSGRQFSNSRSEMNVSTLELGDSALYLCASSVVLGNTEAFFGQGTRLTVV.

The gene calls are TRBV4-2 and TRBJ1-6; 8 bases are a match to TRBD1. The CDR3 sequence is 15 residues long. The V and J ends lost 3 bases and 10 bases, in that order; junction bases with no gene match: 8. Germline CDR1 is LGHNA and CDR2 is YNFKEQ. CDR3: CASSQGDRGGSPLHF. The CDR3 nucleotides read TGTGCCAGCAGCCAGGGCGACAGGGGAGGATCACCCCTCCACTTT.

In its sample, this clonotype was seen a few times. The chain combines TRBV20-1 with TRBJ2-2; 8 bases line up with TRBD1. Trimming cost V 0 bases and J 6 bases; bases outside gene matches: 6. There are 15 residues in the CDR3. CDR1 DFQATT and CDR2 SNEGSKA come from the germline V gene (reference sequence). The CDR3 coding sequence is TGCAGTGCTAGAGAGACAGGGGACGGGGCCGGGGAGCTGTTTTTT. Its translation is CSARETGDGAGELFF.

This clonotype was recorded at least ten times. The chain couples TRBV10-3 to TRBJ1-6; unclear D gene. The germline V and J ends were trimmed by 5 bases and 10 bases, with 15 bases remaining between them. This CDR3 is 14 amino acids long. From germline, CDR1 is ENHRY and CDR2 SYGVKD. The chain's CDR3 is CAISPQADGSPLHF. DNA of the CDR3: TGTGCCATCAGTCCTCAGGCGGACGGGTCACCCCTCCACTTT.

The chain joins TRBV6-5 to TRBJ2-3; 11 bases match TRBD1. The germline CDR1 and CDR2 sequences are MNHEY and SVGAGI. The trim removed 4 bases at V and 7 bases at J, leaving 10 bases unmatched. CDR3 size: 16 residues. The CDR3 sequence is CASSLLPGQGENTQYF. Written as DNA, the CDR3 is TGTGCCAGCAGTTTACTTCCGGGACAGGGGGAAAATACGCAGTATTTT.

The chain recombines TRBV5-1 with TRBJ2-5; D tentatively fits TRBD1 or TRBD2 (5 bases each). V lost 2 bases and J lost 5, with 10 bases in between. This CDR3 spans 13 amino acids. Germline V CDR1 and CDR2: SGHRS, YFSETQ. The CDR3 nucleotides read TGCGCCAGCAGCTTATGGGGACCCGAGACCCAGTACTTC. Translating it yields CASSLWGPETQYF.

The rearrangement uses TRBV12-3 or TRBV12-4 and TRBJ1-3; unclear D gene. Trimming stripped 4 bases from V and 2 bases from J, with 15 bases between. This CDR3 is 16 amino acids long. The CDR3 sequence: CASSSRGIGTGNTIYF. CDR3 DNA sequence: TGTGCCAGCAGTTCGCGAGGTATAGGGACTGGAAACACCATATATTTT.

V and J are TRBV2 and TRBJ2-3; D gene ambiguous. The CDR3 spans 14 residues. CDR1 and CDR2 (germline): SNHLY, FYNNEI. V lost 4 bases to trimming and J lost 2 bases, with 10 bases between them. CDR3 DNA: TGTGCCAGCAGTGGCGCGCTCCCCACAGATACGCAGTATTTT. This sequence encodes CASSGALPTDTQYF.

This chain links TRBV19 with TRBJ2-5, with D perhaps matching TRBD1 (5 bases). Germline values: CDR1 LNHDA, CDR2 SQIVND (reference sequence). The CDR3 loop spans 13 amino acids. Trimming stripped 2 bases from V and 4 bases from J, with 8 bases between. DNA of the CDR3: TGTGCCAGTAGTATACAGGGCGGAGAGACCCAGTACTTC. Its protein is CASSIQGGETQYF.

For the CDR3, the DNA is TGTGCCACGGGGAGGGACAGCTCCTACGAGCAGTACTTC. This sequence encodes CATGRDSSYEQYF. The chain has TRBV10-3 and TRBJ2-7, with D perhaps given as TRBD1 or TRBD2 (7 bases each). V was clipped by 10 bases and J by 0 bases, with 13 bases between them. The V gene's germline CDR1 is ENHRY and CDR2 SYGVKD. This CDR3 has 13 amino acids.

This clonotype has only a few counts. This chain uses TRBV7-2 with TRBJ2-7; TRBD1 matches at 10 bases. V gave up 1 base and J gave up 0 bases; unmatched junction bases: 3. CDR3 size: 16 residues. Germline V gives CDR1 SGHTA, CDR2 FQGNSA. CDR3 region: CASSLGRTGGSYEQYF. DNA for the CDR3: TGTGCCAGCAGCTTAGGTCGGACAGGGGGCTCCTACGAGCAGTACTTC.

The sample holds many counts of this clonotype. The V and J genes are TRBV29-1 and TRBJ2-3; D gene unclear. Germline V gives CDR1 SQVTM, CDR2 ANQGSEA. This CDR3 contains 13 residues. With 3 bases removed from V and 1 base from J, the gap between germline ends came to 8 bases. CDR3 in DNA: TGCAGCGTTGATCGGGCAGGCACAGATACGCAGTATTTT. This sequence encodes CSVDRAGTDTQYF.

The chain recombines TRBV5-1 with TRBJ2-3, with D hard to call. With 0 bases removed from V and 5 bases from J, the gap between germline ends came to 10 bases. From germline, CDR1 is SGHRS and CDR2 YFSETQ. The CDR3 length is 14 residues. This CDR3 reads CASSLEPSEDTQYF. As DNA, the CDR3 is TGCGCCAGCAGCTTGGAACCTAGTGAAGATACGCAGTATTTT. The whole variable domain, remainder taken from reference TRBV5-1 and TRBJ2-3, is KAGVTQTPRYLIKTRGQQVTLSCSPISGHRSVSWYQQTPGQGLQFLFEYFSETQRNKGNFPGRFSGRQFSNSRSEMNVSTLELGDSALYLCASSLEPSEDTQYFGPGTRLTVL.